This is a list of T cell receptor beta chains from one sample in a study of cytomegalovirus exposure and HLA in healthy donors. Repertoires were generated with immunoSEQ multiplex PCR, while TCRdb's copy carries only in-frame clones and drops some. The data contain more than 150,000 clones, more than 65% of them singletons. The specimen was PBMCs. The source of these receptors is a man aged 50 or older in good health and CMV-seronegative. Each CDR3 is given with its conserved first and last residue. A D gene is named only where the DNA matches it firmly. The listing skips clone size in some rows; elsewhere it reads once, few, many or a size class.

d_gene	v_gene	j_gene	abundance	CDR3nt	CDR3aa
TRBD2	TRBV5-1	TRBJ2-3	.	TGCGCCAGCAGCTTCACCGGGACTAGCGGGGGGGTCGCAGATACGCAGTATTTT	CASSFTGTSGGVADTQYF
.	TRBV4-1	TRBJ1-2	.	TGCGCCAGCAGCTCTAAGCCAGAGGGTTTCTATGGCTACACCTTC	CASSSKPEGFYGYTF
.	TRBV28	TRBJ2-5	once	TGTGCCAGCAGTTTACCCATAGCGGTAGGGGCCAAGGCCCAGTACTTC	CASSLPIAVGAKAQYF
.	TRBV7-2	TRBJ2-3	.	TGTGCCAGCAGCTTTGTCCCAAATACGCAGTATTTT	CASSFVPNTQYF
.	TRBV9	TRBJ2-2	few	TGTGCCAGCAGCGTAGAAACACATAACACCGGGGAGCTGTTTTTT	CASSVETHNTGELFF
.	TRBV19	TRBJ1-6	once	TGTGCCAGTAATACAGGAAGCTCCTATAATTCACCCCTCCACTTT	CASNTGSSYNSPLHF
TRBD1	TRBV19	TRBJ1-5	few	TGTGCCAGTAGCAAACAGGGGCAGGGTGTAAATCAGCCCCAGCATTTT	CASSKQGQGVNQPQHF
TRBD2	TRBV27	TRBJ2-1	.	TGTGCCAGCAGACCGGGGACTAGCGGGCTCTACAATGAGCAGTTCTTC	CASRPGTSGLYNEQFF
.	TRBV2	TRBJ2-7	.	TGTGCCAGCAGTGAGGGGCGTTACGAGCAGTACTTC	CASSEGRYEQYF
TRBD1	TRBV27	TRBJ1-1	few	TGTGCCAGCACGGGACAGGGACTTGGGAACACTGAAGCTTTCTTT	CASTGQGLGNTEAFF
.	TRBV9	TRBJ1-6	few	TGTGCCAGCAGCGTAGACGCGGACACCTATTCACCCCTCCACTTT	CASSVDADTYSPLHF
.	TRBV4-1	TRBJ2-5	.	TGCGCCAGCAGCCATCAGGGGACCGAGGAGACCCAGTACTTC	CASSHQGTEETQYF
TRBD1	TRBV7-9	TRBJ2-2	.	TGTGCCAGCAGCTCTCCGGGACAGGCGAACACCGGGGAGCTGTTTTTT	CASSSPGQANTGELFF
TRBD1	TRBV6-5	TRBJ1-4	few	TGTGCCAGCAGCCCCGTGACAGGGGTTGAAAAACTGTTTTTT	CASSPVTGVEKLFF
TRBD1	TRBV6-6	TRBJ1-5	.	TGTGCCAGCAGAAGGACAGGGGGGGAGCCCCAGCATTTT	CASRRTGGEPQHF
TRBD1	TRBV30	TRBJ2-3	.	TGTGCCTGGGCCACAGGGGTTACGCAGTATTTT	CAWATGVTQYF
TRBD1	TRBV18	TRBJ2-7	.	TGTGCCAGCTCATACGATGGGACAGTCTCCTACGAGCAGTACTTC	CASSYDGTVSYEQYF
TRBD1	TRBV19	TRBJ1-2	.	TGTGCCAGTAGTAACCGGGACAGGGGCTACTATGGCTACACCTTC	CASSNRDRGYYGYTF
TRBD1	TRBV19	TRBJ2-1	.	TGTGCCAGTAGTACGGGGACAGACTACAATGAGCAGTTCTTC	CASSTGTDYNEQFF
TRBD1	TRBV7-9	TRBJ1-2	.	TGTGCCAGCATCCATGACAGGGTTTATGGCTACACCTTC	CASIHDRVYGYTF
.	TRBV7-9	TRBJ1-1	.	TGTGCCAGCAGCTTAGTCCAGGGATCTGAAGCTTTCTTT	CASSLVQGSEAFF
TRBD1	TRBV19	TRBJ2-7	.	TGTGCCAGTAGTATTGGACAGGGCTCCTACGAGCAGTACTTC	CASSIGQGSYEQYF
TRBD1	TRBV18	TRBJ1-1	.	TGTGCCAGCTCACCGGGACAGGCGAACACTGAAGCTTTCTTT	CASSPGQANTEAFF
TRBD1	TRBV9	TRBJ1-1	.	TGTGCCAGCAGCGTAGTTGGACAGGGGGCGCCCCTGAACACTGAAGCTTTCTTT	CASSVVGQGAPLNTEAFF
.	TRBV21-1	TRBJ1-5	.	TGTGCCAGCAGCAAAAATTCCCAGGGACTTGACAATCAGCCCCAGCATTTT	CASSKNSQGLDNQPQHF
.	TRBV2	TRBJ2-3	.	TGTGCCAGCGGGGGGGCCGGGATAGATACGCAGTATTTT	CASGGAGIDTQYF
.	TRBV14	TRBJ1-3	.	TGTGCCAGCAGCAGAGGGAGGAACTCTGGAAACACCATATATTTT	CASSRGRNSGNTIYF
.	TRBV5-1	TRBJ2-7	.	TGCGCCAGCAGCTGGGGGGGCCACGAGCAGTACTTC	CASSWGGHEQYF
.	TRBV15	TRBJ1-5	.	TGTGCCACCAGCGCCTCATTGAACCCCTTTTTTGGTCGGACAGATGGTTATCAGCCCCAGCATTTT	CATSASLNPFFGRTDGYQPQHF
.	TRBV7-2	TRBJ2-5	.	TGTGCCAGCAGCTTAGTTCTAGCCCGCCAAGAGACCCAGTACTTC	CASSLVLARQETQYF
.	TRBV2	TRBJ2-5	.	TGTGCCAGCAGTGAAGCTAAGATAGGGGCCCTCAACTTC	CASSEAKIGALNF
.	TRBV5-6	TRBJ1-6	.	TGTGCCAGCACCATTTGGGGAGTACTGAGCTCCTATAATTCACCCCTCCACTTT	CASTIWGVLSSYNSPLHF
.	TRBV12-5	TRBJ2-7	.	TGTGCTAGTGGTTGGGCGGGAAAAGGAGCCTACGAGCAGTACTTC	CASGWAGKGAYEQYF
.	TRBV6-6	TRBJ1-6	.	TGTGCCAGCAGTTACTCGTCAGGGATCGTCGGTTCACCCCTCCACTTT	CASSYSSGIVGSPLHF
.	TRBV30	TRBJ2-1	.	TGTGCCTGGAGACAGGGGGGGGGCCACAATGAGCAGTTCTTC	CAWRQGGGHNEQFF
.	TRBV29-1	TRBJ1-6	.	TGCAGCGGCTCCAGGGTGAGCTCCTATAATTCACCCCTCCACTTT	CSGSRVSSYNSPLHF
.	TRBV11-3	TRBJ2-3	.	TGTGCCAGCAGCCAGGGGGGCTTGGTCACAGATACGCAGTATTTT	CASSQGGLVTDTQYF
.	TRBV7-9	TRBJ2-1	.	TGTTCCAGCAGCTCAGGAGGGGGGGCGGGTGAGCAGTTCTTC	CSSSSGGGAGEQFF
TRBD1	TRBV11-1	TRBJ2-7	.	TGTGCCAGCAGCTACCGGGACAGAGCCTACGAGCAGTACTTC	CASSYRDRAYEQYF
.	TRBV5-6	TRBJ1-2	.	TGTGCCAGCAGCTTGGGGCGGTCCGGTTACTATGGCTACACCTTC	CASSLGRSGYYGYTF
.	TRBV5-4	TRBJ2-5	.	TGTGCCAGCAGCTTGGGCAGGGCAGAGACCCAGTACTTC	CASSLGRAETQYF
.	TRBV5-1	TRBJ2-3	.	TGCGCCAGCAGCTCATCCACAGATACGCAGTATTTT	CASSSSTDTQYF
.	TRBV7-2	TRBJ1-1	.	TGTGCCAGCAGCTTAACTCGGGGGGTGAACACTGAAGCTTTCTTT	CASSLTRGVNTEAFF
.	TRBV9	TRBJ2-3	.	TGTGCCAGCAGCGTAGAACCCACGGTCGCAGATACGCAGTATTTT	CASSVEPTVADTQYF
TRBD1	TRBV4-1	TRBJ1-5	.	TGCGCCAGCAGCCAAGTCGGGGACAGGCGGGGGAATCAGCCCCAGCATTTT	CASSQVGDRRGNQPQHF
TRBD1	TRBV11-2	TRBJ2-7	.	TGTGCCAGCAGCTTAGCTCGGACAGGGGACGAGCAGTACTTC	CASSLARTGDEQYF
TRBD1	TRBV6-5	TRBJ1-1	.	TGTGCCAGCAGACCCGACCTACAGGGGAGGACTGAAGCTTTCTTT	CASRPDLQGRTEAFF
TRBD2	TRBV5-6	TRBJ2-7	.	TGTGCCAGCAGCTTCTACGGGACTAGTCCCCACGAGCAGTACTTC	CASSFYGTSPHEQYF
.	TRBV6-6	TRBJ1-2	few	TGTGCCAGCAGAGACGGACAAGGGGGTAACTATGGCTACACCTTC	CASRDGQGGNYGYTF
.	TRBV4-3	TRBJ1-3	.	TGCGCCAGCAGCCAAGAGACCTGGGCCGCCTCTGGAAACACCATATATTTT	CASSQETWAASGNTIYF
TRBD1	TRBV7-9	TRBJ1-1	.	TGTTCCAGCAGCTTAGGGACAGTTGACACTGAAGCTTTCTTT	CSSSLGTVDTEAFF
.	TRBV5-6	TRBJ1-1	once	TGTGCCAGCAGCCCCAGCGGCAGCGGGACTGAAGCTTTCTTT	CASSPSGSGTEAFF
.	TRBV20-1	TRBJ1-4	.	TGCAGTGCTAGAGCGAATGAAAAACTGTTTTTT	CSARANEKLFF
.	TRBV6-1	TRBJ1-6	.	TGTGCCAGCAGTGAATCAGGTCGATCACCCCTCCACTTT	CASSESGRSPLHF
.	TRBV9	TRBJ2-3	.	TGTGCCAGCAGCGTAAGTGGGGCTAGCACAGATACGCAGTATTTT	CASSVSGASTDTQYF
TRBD1	TRBV30	TRBJ1-1	.	TGTGCCTGGAGTCCCGGGACAGGACCGAACACTGAAGCTTTCTTT	CAWSPGTGPNTEAFF
.	TRBV27	TRBJ2-4	.	TGTGCCAGCTGGGAGACGGTGGGGGGAAACATTCAGTACTTC	CASWETVGGNIQYF
.	TRBV18	TRBJ2-7	.	TGTGCCAGCTCACCAACAGGGACCCACTACGAGCAGTACTTC	CASSPTGTHYEQYF
TRBD1	TRBV6-6	TRBJ2-3	few	TGTGCCAGCATCCCTATACAGGGGGCGAGCACAGATACGCAGTATTTT	CASIPIQGASTDTQYF
.	TRBV5-1	TRBJ2-3	.	TGCGCCAGCCGAGGGGGTAGCACAGATACGCAGTATTTT	CASRGGSTDTQYF